Listed below are T cell receptor beta chains from one sample, sequenced in a study of response to subunit inactivated influenza vaccine. Each CDR3 protein is one row after TCRdb ran MiXCR on the RT-PCR reads. The sample contains around 750,000 distinct CDR3 sequences, about 20% of which appear only once. Sample: PBMCs from blood, taken approximately 5 days after vaccination. The receptors stem from a man aged 45-65 years who received an inactivated influenza vaccine. CDR3s include the opening cysteine and the closing phenylalanine or tryptophan. Fields, in order: D gene, J gene, V gene, clone size, CDR3 protein, CDR3 DNA. The D gene is left open where the match is weak. Size is stated for part of the rows, as once, few or many counts, or as a class when the clone is expanded.

>TRBD2|TRBJ2-3|TRBV7-2|NA
CASSLAASGRRGPLSTDTQYF
TGTGCCAGCAGCTTAGCGGCTAGCGGGAGGAGGGGGCCCCTTAGCACAGATACGCAGTATTTT
>NA|TRBJ2-5|TRBV4-3|NA
CASSQFGTGETQYF
TGCGCCAGCAGCCAGTTTGGGACGGGTGAGACCCAGTACTTC
>NA|TRBJ2-2|TRBV27|few
CASSLTFYTGELFF
TGTGCCAGCAGTTTAACGTTCTACACCGGGGAGCTGTTTTTT
>NA|TRBJ1-4|TRBV13|NA
CASSLARQTTNEKLFF
TGTGCCAGCAGCTTAGCACGACAGACTACTAATGAAAAACTGTTTTTT
>NA|TRBJ2-3|TRBV11-3|few
CASSLGAGRDTDTQYF
TGTGCCAGCAGCTTAGGGGCGGGACGGGACACAGATACGCAGTATTTT
>TRBD1|TRBJ1-1|TRBV7-2|NA
CASSLDIGGLTEAFF
TGTGCCAGCAGCTTAGATATAGGGGGCCTTACTGAAGCTTTCTTT
>NA|TRBJ1-2|TRBV29-1|many
CSVTPMTDLTGYGYTF
TGCAGCGTTACCCCGATGACCGACTTGACGGGCTATGGCTACACCTTC
>NA|TRBJ2-1|TRBV7-9|many
CASSQDRTGPDEQFF
TGTGCCAGCAGCCAAGACAGGACGGGGCCTGATGAGCAGTTCTTC
>NA|TRBJ2-3|TRBV7-2|once
CASSLARGGDTQYF
TGTGCCAGCAGCTTAGCTCGTGGGGGGGATACGCAGTATTTT
>NA|TRBJ2-1|TRBV2|NA
CASSLERDHTYNEQFF
TGTGCCAGCAGCTTGGAGCGAGATCATACCTACAATGAGCAGTTCTTC
>NA|TRBJ2-7|TRBV28|NA
CASSPERVAPYEQYF
TGTGCCAGCAGTCCCGAGAGGGTAGCCCCCTACGAGCAGTACTTC
>TRBD2|TRBJ2-3|TRBV20-1|many
CSASGGWDTQYF
TGCAGTGCTTCGGGAGGGTGGGATACGCAGTATTTT
>TRBD1|TRBJ1-5|TRBV6-1|NA
CASRDRGGAGSNQPQHF
TGTGCCAGCAGGGACAGGGGGGGTGCGGGAAGCAATCAGCCCCAGCATTTT
>NA|TRBJ1-1|TRBV4-1|NA
CASSQFTGLEAFF
TGCGCCAGCAGCCAATTTACAGGCCTTGAAGCTTTCTTT
>NA|TRBJ2-5|TRBV20-1|NA
CSARDYQGTQETQYF
TGCAGTGCTAGAGATTACCAGGGGACTCAAGAGACCCAGTACTTC
>TRBD1|TRBJ1-4|TRBV15|few
CATSRGTGTTNEKLFF
TGTGCCACCAGCCGGGGGACAGGCACAACTAATGAAAAACTGTTTTTT
>TRBD1|TRBJ1-1|TRBV6-6|NA
CASSHTGAEAFF
TGTGCCAGCAGTCACACAGGGGCTGAAGCTTTCTTT
>NA|TRBJ2-7|TRBV7-2|many
CASSLGTGYYEQYF
TGTGCCAGCAGCTTGGGGACGGGATACTACGAGCAGTACTTC
>NA|TRBJ2-1|TRBV3-1|few
CASSQGHGGNEQFF
TGTGCCAGCAGCCAAGGTCACGGGGGCAATGAGCAGTTCTTC
>NA|TRBJ2-3|TRBV5-1|few
CASSSGRFEVTDTQYF
TGCGCCAGCAGCTCCGGGCGTTTTGAGGTCACAGATACGCAGTATTTT
>NA|TRBJ1-2|TRBV12-3/TRBV12-4|NA
CASSLQGGHGYTF
TGTGCCAGCAGCCTACAGGGAGGTCATGGCTACACCTTC
>TRBD2|TRBJ2-2|TRBV4-2|few
CASSQEGASGTYTGELFF
TGTGCCAGCAGCCAAGAGGGCGCTAGCGGGACCTACACCGGGGAGCTGTTTTTT
>TRBD1|TRBJ1-1|TRBV4-3|few
CASSQALTGGKDTEAFF
TGCGCCAGCAGCCAAGCATTGACAGGGGGTAAAGACACTGAAGCTTTCTTT
>NA|TRBJ1-2|TRBV20-1|NA
CSAGGRANYGYTF
TGCAGTGCTGGGGGGAGGGCTAACTATGGCTACACCTTC
>NA|TRBJ2-4|TRBV11-2|few
CASSLELGAKFADIQYF
TGTGCCAGCAGCTTAGAACTGGGGGCGAAGTTCGCGGACATTCAGTACTTC
>NA|TRBJ1-4|TRBV12-3/TRBV12-4|few
CASSLEGLTGKLFF
TGTGCCAGCAGTTTAGAGGGACTTACGGGAAAACTGTTTTTT
>NA|TRBJ1-1|TRBV7-2|NA
CASSFAGAANTEAFF
TGTGCCAGCAGCTTCGCGGGGGCGGCGAACACTGAAGCTTTCTTT
>TRBD2|TRBJ2-3|TRBV20-1|NA
CSAYLAGVRTDTQYF
TGCAGTGCCTACTTAGCGGGAGTTAGGACAGATACGCAGTATTTT
>TRBD2|TRBJ2-3|TRBV10-3|many
CAISDGGGDTDTQYF
TGTGCCATCAGTGACGGCGGGGGGGACACAGATACGCAGTATTTT
>NA|TRBJ2-1|TRBV20-1|NA
CSASSFGSLGGFF
TGCAGTGCTTCCTCATTCGGGTCCCTTGGCGGATTCTTC
>TRBD1|TRBJ2-2|TRBV6-1|NA
CASRQGAWTGELFF
TGTGCCAGCAGACAGGGGGCTTGGACCGGGGAGCTGTTTTTT
>NA|TRBJ2-1|TRBV4-3|NA
CASSQSRRGYNEQFF
TGCGCCAGCAGCCAAAGCAGGAGGGGATACAATGAGCAGTTCTTC
>NA|TRBJ1-3|TRBV7-9|NA
CASSSIGNTIYF
TGTGCCAGCAGCTCTATTGGAAACACCATATATTTT
>NA|TRBJ2-3|TRBV6-2/TRBV6-3|NA
CASSFIRGTDTQYF
TGTGCCAGCAGTTTTATCAGGGGCACAGATACGCAGTATTTT
>TRBD2|TRBJ2-5|TRBV7-2|few
CASSLGGGMETQYF
TGTGCCAGCAGCTTAGGCGGGGGGATGGAGACCCAGTACTTC
>NA|TRBJ2-7|TRBV12-3/TRBV12-4|few
CASSFGRESYEQYF
TGTGCCAGCAGTTTCGGACGAGAATCCTACGAGCAGTACTTC
>NA|TRBJ1-2|TRBV4-1|few
CASSPPAGEGYGYTF
TGCGCCAGCAGCCCCCCGGCAGGGGAGGGCTATGGCTACACCTTC
>NA|TRBJ2-3|TRBV6-2/TRBV6-3|few
CASILGLSHGTDTQYF
TGTGCCAGCATCCTGGGGTTATCCCACGGCACAGATACGCAGTATTTT
>NA|TRBJ2-1|TRBV12-3/TRBV12-4|many
CASSLAQNSGYNEQFF
TGTGCCAGCAGTTTAGCGCAAAACAGTGGGTACAATGAGCAGTTCTTC
>NA|TRBJ2-3|TRBV12-3/TRBV12-4|NA
CASSPPRTDTDTQYF
TGTGCCAGCAGTCCCCCTCGGACTGACACAGATACGCAGTATTTT
>TRBD2|TRBJ2-5|TRBV20-1|NA
CSALGMGEGWETQYF
TGCAGTGCCCTGGGAATGGGGGAGGGGTGGGAGACCCAGTACTTC
>NA|TRBJ2-7|TRBV20-1|NA
CSARVFGEEQYF
TGCAGTGCTAGAGTCTTCGGGGAAGAGCAGTACTTC
>TRBD1|TRBJ2-1|TRBV4-1|many
CASSQGLLGQGAREQFF
TGCGCCAGCAGCCAAGGGTTATTGGGACAGGGGGCAAGGGAGCAGTTCTTC
>NA|TRBJ2-5|TRBV4-2|few
CASSQDRRGETQYF
TGTGCCAGCAGCCAAGATAGGAGGGGAGAGACCCAGTACTTC
>NA|TRBJ2-1|TRBV14|NA
CASSQDRTAYNEQFF
TGTGCCAGCAGCCAAGATAGGACCGCCTACAATGAGCAGTTCTTC
>NA|TRBJ2-5|TRBV11-2|NA
CASIRALGETQYF
TGTGCCAGCATCCGGGCCCTGGGAGAGACCCAGTACTTC
>TRBD1|TRBJ1-2|TRBV20-1|few
CSAGGQGYGYTF
TGCAGTGCAGGGGGACAGGGGTATGGCTACACCTTC